A selection of T cell receptor beta chains follows, all from one sample in a study of T cells in Graves' hyperthyroidism and ophthalmopathy. One entry per CDR3 protein results from TCRdb running MiXCR on the multiplex PCR reads. Of 270,000 or so distinct CDR3 sequences in the sample, 25% to 30% are singletons; the top ten hold roughly a quarter. Sequenced: blood. The receptors come from a middle-aged man with Graves' hyperthyroidism that later progressed to Graves' ophthalmopathy. The CDR3 runs from the conserved cysteine through the conserved F or W. Each record gives: clone size, J gene, V gene, D gene, CDR3 protein, CDR3 DNA. A D gene is named only where the DNA matches it firmly. Rows give clone size only sometimes, using once, few, many, or a class for an expanded clone.

abundance: many
j_gene: TRBJ2-7
v_gene: TRBV12-3/TRBV12-4
d_gene: TRBD2
CDR3aa: CASSSSSGRAYEQYF
CDR3nt: TGTGCCAGCAGTTCGAGTAGCGGGAGGGCCTACGAGCAGTACTTC

abundance: many
j_gene: TRBJ1-2
v_gene: TRBV12-3/TRBV12-4
d_gene: .
CDR3aa: CASSLRSYGYTF
CDR3nt: TGTGCCAGCAGTTTAAGGTCCTATGGCTACACCTTC

abundance: many
j_gene: TRBJ1-1
v_gene: TRBV12-3/TRBV12-4
d_gene: .
CDR3aa: CASSFGGVMAFF
CDR3nt: TGTGCCAGCAGTTTTGGGGGAGTCATGGCTTTCTTT

abundance: many
j_gene: TRBJ1-5
v_gene: TRBV28
d_gene: .
CDR3aa: CASSPGTAKGNQPQHF
CDR3nt: TGTGCCAGCAGTCCTGGGACGGCCAAGGGCAATCAGCCCCAGCATTTT

abundance: .
j_gene: TRBJ1-2
v_gene: TRBV28
d_gene: .
CDR3aa: CASSSPTPFRGAVDYGYTF
CDR3nt: TGTGCCAGCAGTTCCCCGACCCCCTTTCGGGGCGCGGTCGACTATGGCTACACCTTC

abundance: many
j_gene: TRBJ2-5
v_gene: TRBV6-5
d_gene: .
CDR3aa: CASSYQPPGAGEQETQYF
CDR3nt: TGTGCCAGCAGTTACCAACCTCCGGGGGCAGGGGAACAAGAGACCCAGTACTTC

abundance: many
j_gene: TRBJ2-2
v_gene: TRBV11-3
d_gene: TRBD2
CDR3aa: CASVLAANTGELFF
CDR3nt: TGTGCCAGTGTCCTAGCGGCGAACACCGGGGAGCTGTTTTTT

abundance: many
j_gene: TRBJ1-2
v_gene: TRBV29-1
d_gene: .
CDR3aa: CSVYQVSNYGYTF
CDR3nt: TGCAGCGTTTACCAAGTCTCTAACTATGGCTACACCTTC

abundance: .
j_gene: TRBJ2-2
v_gene: TRBV6-1
d_gene: .
CDR3aa: CASSVETSLYTGELFF
CDR3nt: TGTGCCAGCAGCGTTGAGACTAGTCTGTACACCGGGGAGCTGTTTTTT

abundance: many
j_gene: TRBJ1-2
v_gene: TRBV6-1
d_gene: .
CDR3aa: CASSPGSSNYGYTF
CDR3nt: TGTGCCAGCAGCCCGGGATCTTCTAACTATGGCTACACCTTC

abundance: many
j_gene: TRBJ2-5
v_gene: TRBV11-1
d_gene: TRBD2
CDR3aa: CASSPPRILAGEETQYF
CDR3nt: TGTGCCAGCAGCCCGCCTCGGATACTAGCGGGTGAGGAGACCCAGTACTTC

abundance: many
j_gene: TRBJ2-3
v_gene: TRBV28
d_gene: .
CDR3aa: CASTPTGRGIDTQYF
CDR3nt: TGTGCCAGCACCCCCACCGGGAGAGGTATCGATACGCAGTATTTT

abundance: many
j_gene: TRBJ1-1
v_gene: TRBV12-3/TRBV12-4
d_gene: .
CDR3aa: CASSSWTEEHTEAFF
CDR3nt: TGTGCCAGCAGTTCGTGGACAGAGGAGCACACTGAAGCTTTCTTT

abundance: many
j_gene: TRBJ2-7
v_gene: TRBV6-1
d_gene: TRBD2
CDR3aa: CASSEGTSALYEQYF
CDR3nt: TGTGCCAGCAGTGAAGGGACTAGCGCGCTCTACGAGCAGTACTTC

abundance: .
j_gene: TRBJ2-5
v_gene: TRBV6-2/TRBV6-3
d_gene: TRBD2
CDR3aa: CASSGLATETQYF
CDR3nt: TGTGCCAGCAGTGGACTAGCGACGGAGACCCAGTACTTC

abundance: .
j_gene: TRBJ2-7
v_gene: TRBV6-2/TRBV6-3
d_gene: TRBD1
CDR3aa: CASRRWTGTYEQYF
CDR3nt: TGTGCCAGCAGGAGGTGGACAGGGACCTACGAGCAGTACTTC

abundance: many
j_gene: TRBJ1-1
v_gene: TRBV6-4
d_gene: .
CDR3aa: CASSNFRQPSNENTEAFF
CDR3nt: TGTGCCAGCAGCAACTTTCGACAGCCAAGCAATGAGAACACTGAAGCTTTCTTT

abundance: many
j_gene: TRBJ2-7
v_gene: TRBV5-1
d_gene: .
CDR3aa: CASSLGIQGHEQYF
CDR3nt: TGCGCCAGCAGCCTAGGCATACAGGGTCACGAGCAGTACTTC

abundance: many
j_gene: TRBJ2-5
v_gene: TRBV10-3
d_gene: TRBD2
CDR3aa: CAISATSGRSQETQYF
CDR3nt: TGTGCCATCAGTGCTACTAGCGGGAGGAGCCAGGAGACCCAGTACTTC

abundance: many
j_gene: TRBJ2-7
v_gene: TRBV12-3/TRBV12-4
d_gene: .
CDR3aa: CASSPPGRISYEQYF
CDR3nt: TGTGCCAGCAGCCCCCCGGGACGGATCTCCTACGAGCAGTACTTC

abundance: many
j_gene: TRBJ1-1
v_gene: TRBV20-1
d_gene: .
CDR3aa: CSARIGEAFF
CDR3nt: TGCAGTGCTAGAATAGGTGAAGCTTTCTTT

abundance: few
j_gene: TRBJ2-2
v_gene: TRBV10-3
d_gene: .
CDR3aa: CATVAPIHYTGELFF
CDR3nt: TGTGCCACCGTTGCCCCTATCCACTACACCGGGGAGCTGTTTTTT

abundance: few
j_gene: TRBJ1-2
v_gene: TRBV6-2/TRBV6-3
d_gene: .
CDR3aa: CASSLRLMVGYTF
CDR3nt: TGTGCCAGCAGTTTACGACTAATGGTTGGCTACACCTTC

abundance: many
j_gene: TRBJ2-5
v_gene: TRBV18
d_gene: TRBD2
CDR3aa: CASSPFTSGSQTQYF
CDR3nt: TGTGCCAGCTCACCATTCACTAGCGGGAGTCAGACCCAGTACTTC

abundance: .
j_gene: TRBJ2-7
v_gene: TRBV2
d_gene: TRBD2
CDR3aa: CASSEGLAGVPLYEQYF
CDR3nt: TGTGCCAGCAGTGAGGGACTAGCGGGAGTGCCTCTCTACGAGCAGTACTTC

abundance: few
j_gene: TRBJ2-5
v_gene: TRBV6-1
d_gene: TRBD2
CDR3aa: CASSEAGGWETQYF
CDR3nt: TGTGCCAGCAGTGAAGCGGGAGGGTGGGAGACCCAGTACTTC

abundance: many
j_gene: TRBJ1-1
v_gene: TRBV6-1
d_gene: .
CDR3aa: CASAGDTGTEAFF
CDR3nt: TGTGCCAGCGCAGGGGATACGGGCACTGAAGCTTTCTTT

abundance: few
j_gene: TRBJ2-7
v_gene: TRBV11-1
d_gene: .
CDR3aa: CASSLLQGPYEQYF
CDR3nt: TGTGCCAGCAGCTTATTACAGGGACCCTACGAGCAGTACTTC

abundance: many
j_gene: TRBJ2-4
v_gene: TRBV11-3
d_gene: .
CDR3aa: CASGSRQVFGKNIQYF
CDR3nt: TGTGCCAGCGGCTCACGACAGGTCTTTGGCAAAAACATTCAGTACTTC

abundance: many
j_gene: TRBJ2-7
v_gene: TRBV3-1
d_gene: .
CDR3aa: CASSRRTGSYEQYF
CDR3nt: TGTGCCAGCAGCCGCAGGACTGGGTCCTACGAGCAGTACTTC

abundance: .
j_gene: TRBJ1-1
v_gene: TRBV6-1
d_gene: .
CDR3aa: CASSDAGWATEAFF
CDR3nt: TGTGCCAGCAGTGATGCAGGGTGGGCCACTGAAGCTTTCTTT